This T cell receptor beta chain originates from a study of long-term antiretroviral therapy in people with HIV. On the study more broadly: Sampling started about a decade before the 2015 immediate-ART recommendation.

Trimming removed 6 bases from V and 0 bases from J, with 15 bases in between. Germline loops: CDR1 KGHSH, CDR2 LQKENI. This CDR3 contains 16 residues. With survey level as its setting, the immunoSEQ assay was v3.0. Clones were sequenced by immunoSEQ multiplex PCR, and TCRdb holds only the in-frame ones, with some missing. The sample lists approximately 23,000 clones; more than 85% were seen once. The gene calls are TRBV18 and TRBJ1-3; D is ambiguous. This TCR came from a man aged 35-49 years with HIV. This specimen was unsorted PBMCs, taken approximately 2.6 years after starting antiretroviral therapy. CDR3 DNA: TGTGCCAGCTCGCGTGGGGAAGTGTACTCTGGAAACACCATATATTTT. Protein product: CASSRGEVYSGNTIYF.